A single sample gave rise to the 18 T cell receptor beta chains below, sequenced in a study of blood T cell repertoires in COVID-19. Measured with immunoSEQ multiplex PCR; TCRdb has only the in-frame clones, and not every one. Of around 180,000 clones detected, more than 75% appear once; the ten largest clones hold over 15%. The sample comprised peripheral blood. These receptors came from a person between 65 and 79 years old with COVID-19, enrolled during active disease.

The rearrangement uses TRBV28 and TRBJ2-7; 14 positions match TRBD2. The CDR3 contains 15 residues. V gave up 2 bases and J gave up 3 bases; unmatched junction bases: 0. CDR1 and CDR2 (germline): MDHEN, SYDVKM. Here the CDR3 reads CASSLGLAGGYEQYF. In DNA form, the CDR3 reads TGTGCCAGCAGTTTAGGACTAGCGGGGGGCTACGAGCAGTACTTC.

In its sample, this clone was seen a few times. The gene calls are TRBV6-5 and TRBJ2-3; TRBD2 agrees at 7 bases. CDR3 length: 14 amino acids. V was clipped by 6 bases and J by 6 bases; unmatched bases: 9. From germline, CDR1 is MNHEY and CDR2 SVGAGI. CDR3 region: CASSPAKGGDTQYF. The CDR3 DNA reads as TGTGCCAGCAGCCCAGCCAAGGGAGGGGATACGCAGTATTTT.

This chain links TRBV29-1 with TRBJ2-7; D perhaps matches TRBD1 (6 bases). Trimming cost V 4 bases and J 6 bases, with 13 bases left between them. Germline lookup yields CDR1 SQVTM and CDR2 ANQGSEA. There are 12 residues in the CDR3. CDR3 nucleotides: TGCAGCGTTGGGTACAGGGTCGGCGAGCAGTACTTC. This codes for CSVGYRVGEQYF.

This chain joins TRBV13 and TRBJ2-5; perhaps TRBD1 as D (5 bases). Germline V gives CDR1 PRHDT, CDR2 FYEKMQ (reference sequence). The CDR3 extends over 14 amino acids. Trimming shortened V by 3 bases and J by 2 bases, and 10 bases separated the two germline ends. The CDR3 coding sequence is TGTGCCAGCAGCTTGGTTCAGGGTCAAGAGACCCAGTACTTC. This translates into CASSLVQGQETQYF.

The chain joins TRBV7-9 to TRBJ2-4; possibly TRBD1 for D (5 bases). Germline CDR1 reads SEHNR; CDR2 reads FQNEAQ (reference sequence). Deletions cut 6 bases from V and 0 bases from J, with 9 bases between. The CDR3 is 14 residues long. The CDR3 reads CASRGALAKNIQYF. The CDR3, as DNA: TGTGCCAGCAGAGGGGCCCTAGCCAAAAACATTCAGTACTTC.

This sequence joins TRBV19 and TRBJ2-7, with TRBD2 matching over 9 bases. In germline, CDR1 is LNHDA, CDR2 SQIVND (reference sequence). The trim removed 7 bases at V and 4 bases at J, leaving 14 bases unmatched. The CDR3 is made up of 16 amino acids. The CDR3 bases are TGTGCCAGTACCCCAGGCAGCGGGAGGAGTATTTACGAGCAGTACTTC. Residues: CASTPGSGRSIYEQYF.

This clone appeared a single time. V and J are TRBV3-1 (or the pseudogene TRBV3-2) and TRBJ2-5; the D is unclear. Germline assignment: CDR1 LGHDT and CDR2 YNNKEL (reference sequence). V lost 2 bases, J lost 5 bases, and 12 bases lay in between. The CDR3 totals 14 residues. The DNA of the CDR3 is TGTGCCAGCAGCCAAATAGCACGGTCGGAGACCCAGTACTTC. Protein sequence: CASSQIARSETQYF.

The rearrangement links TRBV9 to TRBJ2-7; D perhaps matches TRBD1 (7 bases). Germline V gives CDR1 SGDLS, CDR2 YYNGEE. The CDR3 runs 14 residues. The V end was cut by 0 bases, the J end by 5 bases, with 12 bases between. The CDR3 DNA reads TGTGCCAGCAGCGTAGGCGGCAGGGGGGACGAGCAGTACTTC. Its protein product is CASSVGGRGDEQYF.

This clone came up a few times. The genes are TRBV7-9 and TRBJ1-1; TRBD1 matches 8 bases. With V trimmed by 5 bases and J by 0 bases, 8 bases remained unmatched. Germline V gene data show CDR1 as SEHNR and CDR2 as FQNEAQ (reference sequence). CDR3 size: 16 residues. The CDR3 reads CASSHRTGLMNTEAFF. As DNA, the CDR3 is TGTGCCAGCAGCCATAGGACAGGGCTAATGAACACTGAAGCTTTCTTT. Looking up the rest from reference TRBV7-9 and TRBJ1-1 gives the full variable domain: DTGVSQNPRHKITKRGQNVTFRCDPISEHNRLYWYRQTLGQGPEFLTYFQNEAQLEKSRLLSDRFSAERPKGSFSTLEIQRTEQGDSAMYLCASSHRTGLMNTEAFFGQGTRLTVV.

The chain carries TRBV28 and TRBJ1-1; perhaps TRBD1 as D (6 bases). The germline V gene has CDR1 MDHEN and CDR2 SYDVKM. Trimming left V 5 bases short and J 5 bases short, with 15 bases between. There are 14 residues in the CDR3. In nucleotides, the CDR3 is TGTGCCAGCAGTGGGGGGGGCGCGGTAACTGAAGCTTTCTTT. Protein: CASSGGGAVTEAFF.

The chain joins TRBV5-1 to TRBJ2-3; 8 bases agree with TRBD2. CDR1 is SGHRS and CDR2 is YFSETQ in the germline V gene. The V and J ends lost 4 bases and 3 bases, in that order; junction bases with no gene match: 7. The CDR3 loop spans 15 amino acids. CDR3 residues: CASSTKAGATDTQYF. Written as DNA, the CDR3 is TGCGCCAGCAGCACAAAAGCGGGAGCAACAGATACGCAGTATTTT.

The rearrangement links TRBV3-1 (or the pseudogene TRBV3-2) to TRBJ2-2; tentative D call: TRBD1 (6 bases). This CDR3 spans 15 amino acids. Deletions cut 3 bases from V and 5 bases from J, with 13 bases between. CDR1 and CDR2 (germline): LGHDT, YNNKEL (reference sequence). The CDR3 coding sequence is TGTGCCAGCAGCCATGAGACAGGTAGAACCGGGGAGCTGTTTTTT. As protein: CASSHETGRTGELFF.

The CDR3 loop reads CASSLEASGRRDTGELFF. The DNA for the CDR3 is TGCGCCAGCAGCTTGGAGGCTAGCGGGAGGAGGGACACCGGGGAGCTGTTTTTT. V and J are TRBV5-1 and TRBJ2-2, with TRBD2 matching over 11 bases. V shed 0 bases, J shed 3 bases, and the junction held 7 bases outside the gene matches. There are 18 residues in the CDR3. Germline V gene lookup returns CDR1 SGHRS and CDR2 YFSETQ.

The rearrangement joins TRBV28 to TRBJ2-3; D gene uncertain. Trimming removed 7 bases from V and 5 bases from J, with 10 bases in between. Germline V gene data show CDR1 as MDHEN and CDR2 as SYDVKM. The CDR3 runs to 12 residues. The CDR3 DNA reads TGTGCCAGCACCCCGACTGAAGATACGCAGTATTTT. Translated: CASTPTEDTQYF. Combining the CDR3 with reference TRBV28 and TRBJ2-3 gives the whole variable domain DVKVTQSSRYLVKRTGEKVFLECVQDMDHENMFWYRQDPGLGLRLIYFSYDVKMKEKGDIPEGYSVSREKKERFSLILESASTNQTSMYLCASTPTEDTQYFGPGTRLTVL.

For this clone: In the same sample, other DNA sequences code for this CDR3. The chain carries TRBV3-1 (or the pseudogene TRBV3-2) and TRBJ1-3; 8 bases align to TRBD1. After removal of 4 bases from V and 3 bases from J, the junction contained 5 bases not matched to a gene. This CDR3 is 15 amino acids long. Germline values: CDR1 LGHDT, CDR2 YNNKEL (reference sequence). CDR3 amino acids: CASSPGQGRGNTIYF. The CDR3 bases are TGTGCCAGCAGCCCCGGACAGGGACGTGGAAACACCATATATTTT.

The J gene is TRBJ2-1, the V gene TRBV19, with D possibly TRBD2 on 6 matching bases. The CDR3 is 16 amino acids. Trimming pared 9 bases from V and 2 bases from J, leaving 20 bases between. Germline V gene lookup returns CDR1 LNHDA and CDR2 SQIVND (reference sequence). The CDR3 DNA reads TGTGCCAGCTCCGTTGGTAGCGGTCAGACCTACAATGAGCAGTTCTTC. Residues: CASSVGSGQTYNEQFF.

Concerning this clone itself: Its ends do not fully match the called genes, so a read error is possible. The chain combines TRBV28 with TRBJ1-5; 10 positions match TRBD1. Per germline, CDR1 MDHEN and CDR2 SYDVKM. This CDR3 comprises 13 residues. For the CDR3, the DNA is TGTGCCAGCAGTTACCTCGGGACAGGGGACAAGAATTTT. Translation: CASSYLGTGDKNF.

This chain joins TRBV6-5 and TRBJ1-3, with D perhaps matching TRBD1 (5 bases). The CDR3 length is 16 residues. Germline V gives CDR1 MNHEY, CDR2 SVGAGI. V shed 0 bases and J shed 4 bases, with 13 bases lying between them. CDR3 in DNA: TGTGCCAGCAGTTACTCAACAGGATCAAGGGGAAACACCATATATTTT. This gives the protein CASSYSTGSRGNTIYF.